This paragraph covers one T cell receptor (beta chain) sequence. This clone occurred a few times. No cognate antigen has been identified for it. No base qualities exist here, and no much larger clone lies one base off it. The germline V gene supplies CDR1 ENHRY and CDR2 SYGVKD. Reading from cysteine to phenylalanine, the CDR3 counts 16 amino acids. Just CDR3 DNA is preserved here, 48 bases in frame from base 1. After removal of 6 bases from V and 2 bases from J, the junction retains 9 bases not matched to a gene. From each donor, a single peripheral blood sample of about 110 mL on average was drawn into heparinised tubes. A BD FACSAria II and a panel including CD45RO, CCR7, CD25, CD127, CD95 and CD27 were used to sort naive, central memory, regulatory and stem cell-like memory CD4+ T cells. Every sorted population had a purity above 95%. PBMCs were isolated right away by Lymphoprep density gradient centrifugation and were stained directly, without culture. So that batch effects would be minimized, each experiment stained and sorted samples in pairs, pairing one healthy donor with one patient.

The sample comes from a study of beta chain features in type 1 diabetes (dated by TCRdb to 2017 to 2018). About the full investigation: Patients and healthy donors did not differ in mean age, gender distribution, total cell number or subset yield. In the study, TCRB repertoires of sorted circulating CD4+ T cell subsets from recently diagnosed type 1 diabetes patients were compared with those of matched healthy donors. A total of just under 110,000,000 sorted cells were examined across all samples, and RNA yield correlated strongly with the number of cells per subset. Whereas all 30 or so donors provided naive and central memory subsets, regulatory and stem cell-like memory subsets were isolated from just 8 patients and about 8 healthy donors. Beyond this particular receptor, the publication reports: The naive, central memory and regulatory TCRB repertoires appeared to resemble one another more closely among patients than among healthy donors. A moderate but significant shortening of TCRB CDR3 length was observed in type 1 diabetes patients in all four CD4+ subsets. Sequencing cDNA rather than genomic DNA could over-represent highly expressing activated cells, although activation and CD3 levels did not differ between groups. Because the HLA sub-analyses included only small numbers of individuals, any influence of HLA type on TCRB rearrangement was left unresolved. Patients with type 1 diabetes made fewer insertions and deleted more nucleotides at VDJ recombination sites, implying thymic rearrangement abnormalities. Shorter templates might have been favored by PCR, but patient and control samples were amplified and corrected together, so both groups would have been affected equally by any skew.

The entire isolated RNA was reverse transcribed using the High Capacity cDNA Reverse Transcription Kit, and thus expressed TCRB transcripts were sequenced. Naive, central memory and regulatory T cell samples underwent deep immunoSEQ sequencing, averaging about 3.57 million total reads per sample. After sorted cells were lysed in RLT buffer, RNA was extracted with DNase-treated RNeasy Micro or Mini kits, with the choice depending on cell number. To prevent cross-contamination, each cell subset was processed individually, whereas patient and healthy donor samples were processed jointly. TCRB sequences were amplified from cDNA with the immunoSEQ multiplex PCR, producing 87-bp fragments spanning the CDR3 region. The amplicons were sequenced using the Illumina HiSeq platform. The source study handled its data this way. PCR bias was computationally corrected using synthetic template baselines, reads within Hamming distance 2 were collapsed, and singletons that could not be merged were discarded. Reads were aligned to IMGT to assign V, D and J genes, CDR3 length, and insertions or deletions at six rearrangement sites. Within each subset, clonotype counts were normalized to sorted cell number, after which true diversity and Gini coefficients were computed with the tcR R package. The overlap coefficient, calculated on TCRB nucleotide sequences, was used to measure repertoire sharing. TCRdb obtained this table from immuneACCESS and retained in-frame rearrangements with V and J assigned. These tables miss some clones; where compared with another copy, unresolved V genes account for less than half of the shortfall, and the remainder is unexplained. The V and J calls and the clone size are those of that table, but D and trimming were determined from the DNA. The sample data list 120,000 or so clones, and roughly 15% of these were observed just once. The top ten clonotypes cover 2% to 3% of the sample.

This clonotype was sampled from a man younger than 40 with type 1 diabetes. Sequencing input: central memory CD4+ T cells from blood. The chain is assembled from TRBV10-3 and TRBJ2-2; TRBD1 aligns with 7 central bases. CDR3 reads: CAISLRQGSNTGELFF. The bases read TGTGCCATCAGCCTTCGACAGGGTTCCAACACCGGGGAGCTGTTTTTT.